Listed here are 4 T cell receptor beta chains from one sample, sequenced in a study of patients and donors after allogeneic stem cell transplantation. Each CDR3 protein is one row after TCRdb ran MiXCR on the RT-PCR reads. The sample has 900,000 to 1,000,000 distinct CDR3 sequences; 18% are singletons. Sequencing was performed on blood, either unsorted or a sorted T cell fraction (not recorded which). These receptors came from a human donor who was either an allogeneic HSCT recipient or a stem cell or donor lymphocyte infusion donor (not recorded which). It is not recorded whose cells these are; they may come from a transplant donor.

The gene calls are TRBV10-3 and TRBJ1-6; D is unresolved. CDR3 size: 15 residues. Looked up from germline, CDR1 is ENHRY and CDR2 is SYGVKD. Trimming took off 2 bases at V and 6 bases at J, with 11 bases between the two ends. The chain's CDR3 is CAISEGRRPNSPLHF. The CDR3 DNA reads TGTGCCATCAGTGAGGGGCGGAGACCTAATTCACCCCTCCACTTT.

The chain carries TRBV9 and TRBJ2-4; D might be TRBD2 (6 bases). Trimming removed 2 bases from V and 3 bases from J, with 15 bases in between. The CDR3 is made up of 16 amino acids. From germline, CDR1 is SGDLS and CDR2 YYNGEE. Here the CDR3 reads CASSVPVSGGKNIQYF. CDR3 nucleotide sequence: TGTGCCAGCAGCGTCCCGGTTAGCGGTGGCAAAAACATTCAGTACTTC. Using reference TRBV9 and TRBJ2-4 for the parts outside the CDR3, the full variable domain is DSGVTQTPKHLITATGQRVTLRCSPRSGDLSVYWYQQSLDQGLQFLIQYYNGEERAKGNILERFSAQQFPDLHSELNLSSLELGDSALYFCASSVPVSGGKNIQYFGAGTRLSVL.

The rearrangement links TRBV27 to TRBJ1-5; D remains unclear. CDR1 MNHEY and CDR2 SMNVEV come from the germline V gene (reference sequence). The CDR3 runs 14 residues. Trimming removed 5 bases at V and 5 bases at J, with 13 bases between. This chain's CDR3 is CASSHDGPYQPQHF. The CDR3 nucleotides read TGTGCCAGCAGTCACGATGGGCCATATCAGCCCCAGCATTTT.

This clonotype occurred a few times. The rearrangement links TRBV3-1 to TRBJ2-3; D is uncertain. The CDR3 consists of 11 residues. The germline V gene encodes CDR1 LGHDT and CDR2 YNNKEL (reference sequence). Deletions cut 3 bases from V and 7 bases from J, with 5 bases between. This CDR3 is CASSQSNTQYF. In DNA, the CDR3 is TGTGCCAGCAGCCAGTCAAATACGCAGTATTTT.